This T cell receptor (beta chain) stems from a study of cytomegalovirus exposure and HLA in healthy donors. Study details: Early released data had tens of millions of unique TCRs, all coming from HLA-typed donors. There were 300 to 400 genotyped donors. Of these, 81% fell in the genetic ancestry cluster associated with self-reported Caucasian donors. General study results and limits: Of the V segments, some could not be distinguished, including TRBV6-2 and TRBV6-3, and were excluded.

To note about this clone: Its antigen remains unidentified.

The CDR3 has 16 residues. With V trimmed by 6 bases and J by 3 bases, 14 bases remained unmatched. Germline CDR1 and CDR2: SQVTM and ANQGSEA. A multiplex PCR was run with 60 Vbeta primers and 13 Jbeta primers. The method was immunoSEQ multiplex PCR; TCRdb's version includes in-frame clones alone and lacks a portion of them. The profile shows approximately 110,000 clones, 70% of them singletons. This TCR was sampled from a man between 40 and 49 years old in good health and CMV-seropositive. The specimen sequenced was PBMCs. The chain is built from TRBV29-1 and TRBJ1-1, with 9 bases aligning to TRBD1. CDR3 sequence: CSVGLDRGIEDTEAFF. CDR3 nucleotides: TGCAGCGTAGGATTGGACAGGGGCATTGAGGACACTGAAGCTTTCTTT.